This TCR beta chain originates from a study of CD8+ T cells in alopecia areata. Study results and caveats: On tofacitinib, scalp clonality and expanded CD8+ clones among top 100 fell significantly.

Worth noting for this clone: Its antigen is unidentified.

Treatment described: oral pan-JAK inhibitor, 5-10 mg twice daily. Extraction and reverse transcription of RNA yielded cDNA as the sequencing template. Generated by immunoSEQ multiplex PCR, the TCRdb table keeps only in-frame clones and is missing some. Here the sample spans 170,000 or so clones, 65% being singletons. This TCR was sampled from a human donor with alopecia areata. The sequenced sample was CD4+ T cells sorted from blood, obtained at week 4, from a patient treated with tofacitinib.

As DNA, the CDR3 is TGCGCCAGCAGCCGGACAGGGAGTGCCACTGAAGCTTTCTTT. Translated: CASSRTGSATEAFF. The chain uses TRBV4-3 and TRBJ1-1; the match to TRBD1 covers 8 bases. The CDR3 length is 14 residues. With 4 bases clipped from V and 4 bases from J, the junction kept 5 bases outside the gene matches. Per the germline V gene, CDR1 is LGHNA and CDR2 is YSLEER.